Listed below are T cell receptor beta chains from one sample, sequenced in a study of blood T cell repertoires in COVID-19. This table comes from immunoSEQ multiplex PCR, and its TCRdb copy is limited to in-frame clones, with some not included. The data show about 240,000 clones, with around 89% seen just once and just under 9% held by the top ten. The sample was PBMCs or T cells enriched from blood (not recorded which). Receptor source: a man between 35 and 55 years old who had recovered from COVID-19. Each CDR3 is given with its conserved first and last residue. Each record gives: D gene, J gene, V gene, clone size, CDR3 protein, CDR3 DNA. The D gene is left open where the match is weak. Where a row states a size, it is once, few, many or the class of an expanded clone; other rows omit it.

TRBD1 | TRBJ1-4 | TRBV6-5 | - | CASSYSGTAATEKLFF | TGTGCCAGCAGTTACTCGGGGACAGCTGCTACTGAAAAACTGTTTTTT
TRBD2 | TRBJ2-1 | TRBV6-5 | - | CASISLAGGDNEQFF | TGTGCCAGCATTTCCCTAGCGGGAGGGGACAATGAGCAGTTCTTC
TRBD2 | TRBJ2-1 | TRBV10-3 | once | CAISESINEAGESYNEQFF | TGTGCCATCAGTGAGTCGATTAATGAGGCGGGAGAGTCCTACAATGAGCAGTTCTTC
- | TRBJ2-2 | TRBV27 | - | CASSPLKGGSNTGELFF | TGTGCCAGCAGTCCTCTAAAAGGGGGTTCGAACACCGGGGAGCTGTTTTTT
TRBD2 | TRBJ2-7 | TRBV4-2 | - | CASSQGGTNAYEQYF | TGTGCCAGCAGCCAAGGGGGGACTAATGCCTACGAGCAGTACTTC
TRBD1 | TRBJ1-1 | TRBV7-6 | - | CASSPGQGGFTEAFF | TGTGCCAGCAGCCCGGGACAGGGGGGCTTCACTGAAGCTTTCTTT
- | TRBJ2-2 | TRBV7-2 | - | CASSHFNRVEGSGELFF | TGTGCCAGCAGCCATTTTAACAGGGTGGAAGGCAGCGGGGAGCTGTTTTTT
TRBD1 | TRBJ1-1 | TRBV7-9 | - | CASSLRPGQAPGEAFF | TGTGCCAGCAGCTTACGGCCGGGACAGGCCCCAGGTGAAGCTTTCTTT
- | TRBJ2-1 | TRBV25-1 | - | CASSASGWNEQFF | TGTGCCAGCAGTGCCTCCGGGTGGAATGAGCAGTTCTTC
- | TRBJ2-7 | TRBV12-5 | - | CASGLVRGIWGYEQYF | TGTGCTAGTGGTTTGGTACGAGGGATTTGGGGCTACGAGCAGTACTTC
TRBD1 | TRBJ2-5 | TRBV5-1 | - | CASSVGQGVQETQYF | TGCGCCAGCAGCGTAGGACAGGGGGTACAGGAGACCCAGTACTTC
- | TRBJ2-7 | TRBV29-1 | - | CSAGLGLVGYEQYF | TGCAGCGCCGGGTTGGGGCTGGTGGGCTACGAGCAGTACTTC
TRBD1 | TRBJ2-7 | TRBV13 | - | CASSLGQGYHDEQYF | TGTGCCAGCAGCTTAGGACAGGGGTATCACGACGAGCAGTACTTC